This T cell receptor (beta chain) emerged from a study of beta chain features in type 1 diabetes. Whole-study results and caveats: Shortening of TCRB CDR3s, moderate but significant, appeared in all four CD4+ subsets of Type 1 diabetes patients. These data did not resolve whether HLA type affects TCRB rearrangement.

The V and J ends lost 2 bases and 2 bases respectively, with 7 bases between them. The CDR3 sequence is 14 residues long. Germline CDR1 reads MNHEY; CDR2 reads SVGAGI. This clone has just a few counts. The antigen remains undetermined. The entirety of the isolated RNA underwent reverse transcription, so expressed TCRB transcripts were sequenced. Repertoires were generated with immunoSEQ multiplex PCR, while TCRdb's copy carries only in-frame clones and drops some. The profile shows 900,000 or so clones, about 17% of them singletons. This receptor was identified in a woman between 18 and 29 years old in good health. The sequencing input was naive CD4+ T cells from blood. The gene calls are TRBV6-5 and TRBJ1-5; no reliable D call. The DNA for the CDR3 is TGTGCCAGCAGTTACGGGTTAGGCAATCAGCCCCAGCATTTT. It encodes CASSYGLGNQPQHF.